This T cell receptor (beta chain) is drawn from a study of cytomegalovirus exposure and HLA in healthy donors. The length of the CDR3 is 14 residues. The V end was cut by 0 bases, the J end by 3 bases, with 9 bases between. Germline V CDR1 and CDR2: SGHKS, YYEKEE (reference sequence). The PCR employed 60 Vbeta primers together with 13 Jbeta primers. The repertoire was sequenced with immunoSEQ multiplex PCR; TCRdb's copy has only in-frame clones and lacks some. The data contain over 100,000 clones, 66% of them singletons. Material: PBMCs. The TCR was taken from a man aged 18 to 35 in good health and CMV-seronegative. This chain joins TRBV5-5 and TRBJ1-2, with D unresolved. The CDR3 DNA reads TGTGCCAGCAGCTTGGTCCCCACGGACTATGGCTACACCTTC. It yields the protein CASSLVPTDYGYTF.